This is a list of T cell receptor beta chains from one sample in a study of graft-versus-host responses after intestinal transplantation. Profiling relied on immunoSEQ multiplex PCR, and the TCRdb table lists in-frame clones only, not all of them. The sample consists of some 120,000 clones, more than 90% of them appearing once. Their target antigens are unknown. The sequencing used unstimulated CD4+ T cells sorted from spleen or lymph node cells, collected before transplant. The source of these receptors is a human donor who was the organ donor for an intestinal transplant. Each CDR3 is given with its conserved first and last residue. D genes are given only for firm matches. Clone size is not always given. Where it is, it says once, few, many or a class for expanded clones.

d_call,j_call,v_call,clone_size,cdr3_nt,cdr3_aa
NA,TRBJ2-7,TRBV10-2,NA,TGCGCCAGCAGTGTTCCGGGAGCCTACGAGCAGTACTTC,CASSVPGAYEQYF
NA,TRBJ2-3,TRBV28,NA,TGTGCCAGCAGTTCCCGGAGAGAGGTTGATACGCAGTATTTT,CASSSRREVDTQYF
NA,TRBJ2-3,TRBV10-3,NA,TGTGCCATAGGCTTGGGGACCCCACAGGATACGCAGTATTTT,CAIGLGTPQDTQYF
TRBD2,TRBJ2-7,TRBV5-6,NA,TGTGCCAGCAGCTTTTCGGCTAGCGGGAGCTTGAACGAGCAGTACTTC,CASSFSASGSLNEQYF
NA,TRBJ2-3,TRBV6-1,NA,TGTGCCAGCAGGGTTGGCGGGATAGGCGCAGATACGCAGTATTTT,CASRVGGIGADTQYF
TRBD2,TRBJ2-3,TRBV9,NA,TGTGCCAGCACCAAGGGACTAGCGGGAGTTCAGGATACGCAGTATTTT,CASTKGLAGVQDTQYF
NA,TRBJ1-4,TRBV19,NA,TGTGCCAGTAGACCGTCAGGGGCTGCTAATGAAAAACTGTTTTTT,CASRPSGAANEKLFF
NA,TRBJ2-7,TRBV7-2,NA,TGTGCCAGCAGCTTAGAGCCGGACTACGAGCAGTACTTC,CASSLEPDYEQYF
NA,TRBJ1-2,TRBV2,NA,TGTGCCAGCAGTGTCGCTAACTATGGCTACACCTTC,CASSVANYGYTF
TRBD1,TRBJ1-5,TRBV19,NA,TGTGCCAGTAGTGTGGACAGGGGGGATCAGCCCCAGCATTTT,CASSVDRGDQPQHF
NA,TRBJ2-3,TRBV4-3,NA,TGCGCCAGCAGCCAAGACGTAGCGGAGGGCACAGATACGCAGTATTTT,CASSQDVAEGTDTQYF
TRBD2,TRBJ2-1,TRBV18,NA,TGTGCCAGCTCACCCGCCTTGGGACTAGCGGGACTCAATGAGCAGTTCTTC,CASSPALGLAGLNEQFF
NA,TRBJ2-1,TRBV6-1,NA,TGTGCCAACGGGGACCCCCGCACGTCCTACAATGAGCAGTTCTTC,CANGDPRTSYNEQFF
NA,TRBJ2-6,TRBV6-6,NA,TGTGCCAGCAGTTACGACTCTGGGGCCAACGTCCTGACTTTC,CASSYDSGANVLTF
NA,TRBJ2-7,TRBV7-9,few,TGTGCCAGCAGCTTAGCAGGGGGCTACGAGCAGTACTTC,CASSLAGGYEQYF
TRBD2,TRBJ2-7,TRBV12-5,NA,TGTGCTAGTGGTATAGTAGCGGGAGTAGGGTACGAGCAGTACTTC,CASGIVAGVGYEQYF
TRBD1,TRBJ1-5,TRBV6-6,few,TGTGCCAGCAGCCCTTTGGGACAGGGCAATCAGCCCCAGCATTTT,CASSPLGQGNQPQHF
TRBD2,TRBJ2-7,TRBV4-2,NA,TGTGCCAGCAGCCATGGTTCAGGTGCTAGCGGGATCTACGAGCAGTACTTC,CASSHGSGASGIYEQYF
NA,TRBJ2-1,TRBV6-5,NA,TGTGCCAGCAGACAGGGCAACTACAATGAGCAGTTCTTC,CASRQGNYNEQFF